The clone carrying this TCR beta chain was counted once. As yet, its antigen is unknown. CD45RO-negative, CCR7-positively selected cells formed the naive CD8 fraction, excluding terminally differentiated effector memory CD45RA+ cells. This record comes from a study of shared clonotypes between healthy human individuals. Findings of the study overall: Since donors were few, the genetic and exposure-history diversity represented was limited. Several donors shared around 5.1% of their naive CD4 clonotypes. Sampling was confined to blood; repertoires within tissues likely differ.

The data were produced by immunoSEQ multiplex PCR, yet TCRdb's version contains in-frame clones alone and is incomplete. The sample has roughly 2 million clones; 85% to 95% are singletons. V was cut by 4 bases and J by 0 bases, with 16 bases left in between. This CDR3 contains 16 residues. The germline CDR1 and CDR2 sequences are SEHNR and FQNEAQ (reference sequence). The material sequenced was naive CD8+ T cells sorted from blood. This TCR was sampled from a man younger than 35 in good health. This chain joins TRBV7-9 and TRBJ2-7; no clear D. In nucleotides, the CDR3 is TGTGCCAGCAGCTCATCGACTGGGTGGTTCTCCTACGAGCAGTACTTC. It encodes CASSSSTGWFSYEQYF.